Listed here is a single TCR beta chain. The target of this receptor is not known. No clone much larger than this one lies a single base away; base qualities are absent. Taken from cysteine to phenylalanine, the CDR3 has 13 residues. Here the CDR3 DNA is all that survives: 39 bases in frame from base 1. CDR1 LGHNA and CDR2 YSLEER are derived from the germline V gene. The junction carries 10 bases between V and J, which are trimmed by 6 bases and 1 base respectively. These data come from a study of long-term antiretroviral therapy in people with HIV (dated 2022 in TCRdb). For the study in its entirety: The earliest samples were collected approximately a decade before the 2015 WHO recommendation for immediate ART, a period when ART was typically delayed until CD4 counts fell. No cross-contamination during QIAcube processing was seen in test extractions of a monoclonal T-cell line run alongside around 30 polyclonal samples. A total of roughly 180 cryopreserved PBMC samples were contributed to the cohort by 30 adults with confirmed HIV infection, with samples collected serially over a mean of approximately six years (range 1-12). A retrospective serial study tested whether ART initiation and durable HIV suppression were associated with changes in peripheral blood TRB repertoire composition and diversity. About 35% of the 30 participants with HIV were female.

Participants were included only if at least one PBMC sample before ART initiation and at least two post-ART samples were available. Treatment was received in the United States of America by all participants with HIV. Cryopreserved samples of about 0.9-11 million PBMC were thawed and washed before DNA extraction. At the time of the earliest PBMC sample, participants with HIV were aged between roughly 23 and 60 years. Per participant, PBMC samples came from 1-4 timepoints prior to ART initiation and 2-8 timepoints following ART initiation, for a median of 7 samples. For every participant, serial HIV viral load, CD4+ T-cell count, ART history and demographic data were obtained. Using a Qiagen kit on a QIAcube, genomic DNA was extracted from unsorted PBMC, with samples processed in batches of 12. Beyond this particular receptor, the publication reports: The repertoire was dominated across all time points by expanded TRB clones identified before ART initiation, although this dominance was seen to fluctuate and to decrease in many PLHIV after ART. Owing to limited PBMC availability, only the TCR beta chain was sequenced, without alpha chain pairing. Inferences about post-ART repertoire changes were limited because no data were available on ART adherence, viral resistance or therapy changes. Because cell numbers in pre-ART samples were limited, unsorted PBMC were profiled instead of sorted CD4+ and CD8+ T cells. Compared with controls, HIV repertoires had narrower CDR3 length ranges, and the network structure pointed to an antigen-experienced repertoire that shifted only slightly toward naive after ART. A significant increase in TRB diversity was found to be associated with ART initiation, although TRB diversity was observed to remain significantly below that of transplant donor controls even after long-term ART. The samples were dated from about 2003 to 2018, and the ART regimens that were used may be less effective than current ART regimens.

The immunoSEQ hsTCRB v3.0 assay was used at survey level resolution to sequence the TRB variable region. The targeted TRB sequencing depth was about 40,000-55,000 T-cell genomes per sample. TRB libraries were pooled and sequenced on an Illumina MiSeq using a v3 150-cycle kit. Per the original workflow: Repertoire analysis ran in R within a reproducible Nextflow workflow covering QC, data transformation and analysis. LymphoSeq2, an R package for exploring AIRR-Seq data, was used to implement custom analyses. A few samples that produced fewer than 5000 total TRB sequences were removed, so about 200 HIV repertoires were analyzed. Among the 180 or so HIV repertoires that were kept, around 60 were collected before ART initiation and more than 120 were collected after ART initiation. Repertoires were downsampled to 5000 TRB nucleotide sequences, and summary statistics were averaged over 100 downsampling iterations. Only TRB sequences with CDR3 regions of at least seven amino acids were retained for analysis. Diversity was assessed using a clonality score derived from Shannon entropy and using the Gini coefficient. In the repertoire networks, any two of the top 5000 CDR3 amino acid sequences were connected whenever the two sequences differed by an edit distance of one. For TRB CDR3 amino acid sequences, GLIPH2 was used to predict antigen specificity groups and MHC restriction. CDR3 amino acid sequences were matched against VDJdb and McPAS-TCR to flag known CMV, EBV, HIV or tissue antigen associations. Pre-ART, post-ART and control groups were compared with Wilcoxon signed-rank tests and Holm-Bonferroni correction. TCRdb limited this immuneACCESS table to in-frame rearrangements with V and J called. A share of clones is missing; checked studies link under half to unresolved V genes, and the rest is unexplained. For V, J and clone size, that table is used; D and trimming come from the DNA. The sample yields 20,000 to 30,000 clones; about 76% were counted once. Approximately 15% of the sample goes to the ten largest clones.

Specimen: unsorted PBMCs, collected at the start of antiretroviral therapy, before treatment. Recombination linked TRBV4-3 to TRBJ2-7; TRBD2 is a weak D gene call, 7 bases matching. The source of this sequence is a woman younger than 35 with HIV. CDR3 region: CASRGGTSYEQYF. The DNA sequence is TGCGCCAGCAGGGGGGGGACATCCTACGAGCAGTACTTC.